This paragraph reports one TCR beta chain. Its specific antigen is unknown. There are no base qualities to consult, and no much larger clone falls within one base. Different DNA sequences within this sample yield the same CDR3. The germline V gene sets CDR1 to MNHNS and CDR2 to SASEGT. Relative to germline, V is 1 base shorter and J is 2 bases shorter, with 5 bases between their ends. Its CDR3 holds 13 amino acids, cysteine through phenylalanine. Only the CDR3 region is kept as DNA, spanning 39 bases read in frame from base 1. This specimen comes from a study of shared clonotypes between healthy human individuals (TCRdb year 2020). About the study as a whole: The cohort included three men and a couple of women between 18 and 49 years of age. Per donor, three plates each were used for CD4 naive and CD4 memory, two for CD8 naive, and one for CD8 memory. The study deeply sequenced blood TCR repertoires of about 5 healthy adults to estimate repertoire size and the extent of clonotype sharing between individuals. Different laboratories and diverse techniques were used to prepare libraries and sequence TCR repertoires, to increase sequencing depth and limit assay-specific biases. Leukapheresis yielded between about 0.94 and 9.5 billion PBMCs per donor.

Donors were healthy HIV-negative adults with no recently reported acute infections or vaccinations. Every donor was a Caucasian adult residing in Nashville, Tennessee, USA. CD4+ T cells were enriched by magnetic negative selection; naive cells were then positively selected on CD45RA, and the negative fraction formed the memory subset. Blood was collected by leukapheresis, and PBMCs were isolated by Ficoll-Histopaque density gradient centrifugation and then cryopreserved in liquid nitrogen vapor phase. Analytical flow cytometry was used to check the purity and quantity of each magnetically sorted T cell population. Genomic DNA was isolated from every sorted fraction and measured by UV absorbance on a Nanodrop 2000c. The research as a whole found: Because the study included only a small number of donors, the genetic and exposure-history diversity represented was limited. Sampling was restricted to blood, and TCR repertoires in tissues likely differ from the TCR repertoires found in blood. Across several donors, approximately 5% of naive CD4, more than 3% of naive CD8, 2% to 2.5% of memory CD4, and under 0.45% of memory CD8 clonotypes were shared. Pairwise subsampling led to the expectation that sequencing depth would affect the degree of clonotype sharing among donors. Larger estimated clonotype richness was generally found for naive subsets than for memory subsets. Higher generation probabilities were observed for clonotypes shared by all four sorted-subset donors than for non-shared clonotypes. Even with the large sequencing depth, rarefaction of the sorted-subset datasets indicated that sequencing was incomplete.

TCR CDR3 regions were amplified from genomic DNA by multiplex PCR using the deep immunoSEQ assay. Extracted genomic DNA from each cell subset was spread evenly across all wells of several immunoSEQ 96-well plates, with each plate serving as a replicate. For sorted subsets, approximately 190 ng of genomic DNA, equivalent to some 30,000 T cell genomes, went into each replicate PCR. Purified libraries were measured with a Qubit 3.0 fluorometer, size-checked on a Bioanalyzer 2100, and measured again with the KAPA Library Quantification kit. Every immunoSEQ 96-well plate was sequenced on a separate single-read 150-cycle Illumina NextSeq 550 flow cell. The paper's processing steps were these. Because the immunoSEQ output held only junctional sequences and lacked quality scores, the filtering could not match the filtering applied to full-length reads. Sequences were annotated with PyIR, a Python wrapper for IgBLAST v1.9, using IMGT germline references to assign V/J genes and CDR3. Reads were filtered out if the reads had weak V/J assignments (E-value above 1e-6), no CDR3, stop codons, out-of-frame junctions, or ambiguous translated residues. A V3J clonotype was defined by an identical inferred V gene, J gene, and CDR3 amino acid sequence. Percentage overlap between repertoires was computed as shared unique clonotypes divided by the size of the smaller repertoire. RTK rarefaction, the Chao1 estimator, and Recon v2.1 estimates of unobserved clonotypes were used to assess repertoire richness. For all TCRbeta clonotypes obtained by the gDNA method from a handful of donors, generation probabilities were computed with OLGA. TCRdb mirrors the immuneACCESS table, restricted to in-frame sequences. Some clones are absent from its copies; in checked studies, under half trace to an unresolved V gene, and the reason for the others is unknown. D and trimming were read from the DNA, whereas the V and J calls and clone size are those reported in that table. The sample profile shows about 680,000 clones; 73% of them were found once. The ten largest account for around 1.8% of the sample.

Sequenced input: memory CD4+ T cells sorted from blood. Reading the label with the study, this specimen's cell subset or site is: CD45RA-negative fraction. The chain uses TRBV6-1 and TRBJ1-1; the D gene is unclear. This sequence was found in a woman under 40 in good health. The nucleotide sequence reads TGTGCCAGCAGTGAAGGGGGAAACACTGAAGCTTTCTTT. This gives the protein CASSEGGNTEAFF.